The 25 T cell receptor beta chains below were found in one sample sequenced in a study of shared clonotypes between healthy human individuals. CD45RO negativity and positive selection for CCR7 defined naive CD8 cells, a population that excluded terminally differentiated effector memory CD45RA+ cells. The table came from immunoSEQ multiplex PCR; TCRdb's copy has only in-frame clones and leaves some out. The sample lists hundreds of thousands of clones, around 95% occurring once. The sample consisted of naive CD8+ T cells sorted from blood. The receptor set was obtained from a woman aged 25 to 45 in good health.

This chain joins TRBV27 and TRBJ1-2; TRBD1 matches at 7 bases. Per the germline V gene, CDR1 is MNHEY and CDR2 is SMNVEV (reference sequence). After removal of 4 bases from V and 8 bases from J, the junction contained 4 bases not matched to a gene. The CDR3 runs 12 residues. This CDR3 is CASSSGGGGYTF. The CDR3 bases are TGTGCCAGCAGTTCAGGGGGTGGGGGCTACACCTTC.

The V gene is TRBV5-4, the J gene TRBJ1-5; the D gene is possibly TRBD1 (5 bases). V lost 4 bases and J 0 bases, leaving 17 bases between the germline ends. The CDR3 sequence is 17 residues long. Germline CDR1 reads SGHNT; CDR2 reads YYREEE (reference sequence). Here the CDR3 reads CASSRVWDGNSNQPQHF. The CDR3 DNA reads as TGTGCCAGCAGCCGGGTCTGGGACGGTAATAGCAATCAGCCCCAGCATTTT.

The chain links TRBV28 to TRBJ2-1; 7 bases line up with TRBD1. Looked up from germline, CDR1 is MDHEN and CDR2 is SYDVKM. Losses at the gene ends were 7 bases for V and 4 bases for J; bases not matched to a gene: 7. This CDR3 contains 14 residues. The DNA of the CDR3 is TGTGCCAGCAAATTAGGGGGCGGATACAATGAGCAGTTCTTC. Translated, it gives CASKLGGGYNEQFF.

CDR3 loop: CASSLGQGAGNTIYF. In DNA form, the CDR3 reads TGTGCCAGCAGCTTAGGCCAGGGGGCTGGAAACACCATATATTTT. The V and J genes are TRBV5-4 and TRBJ1-3; 7 bases map to TRBD1. The CDR3 is made up of 15 amino acids. Germline V gene data show CDR1 as SGHNT and CDR2 as YYREEE (reference sequence). J lost 2 bases, V lost 2 bases, and 4 bases had no gene match. The full variable domain, with the rest looked up from reference TRBV5-4 and TRBJ1-3, is ETGVTQSPTHLIKTRGQQVTLRCSSQSGHNTVSWYQQALGQGPQFIFQYYREEENGRGNFPPRFSGLQFPNYSSELNVNALELDDSALYLCASSLGQGAGNTIYFGEGSWLTVV.

Worth noting for this clone: The same CDR3 can be traced to other DNA sequences in this sample. This rearrangement joins TRBV27 to TRBJ2-7, with 7 bases that match TRBD1. The V and J ends lost 6 bases and 2 bases, in that order; junction bases with no gene match: 4. This CDR3 has 13 residues. The germline CDR1 and CDR2 sequences are MNHEY and SMNVEV (reference sequence). The chain's CDR3 is CASSQGVTYEQYF. The CDR3 DNA sequence: TGTGCCAGCAGCCAGGGGGTCACCTACGAGCAGTACTTC.

DNA for the CDR3: TGCAGCGTTGAAGGGGGCAGGATGTACGAGCAGTACTTC. Translation: CSVEGGRMYEQYF. The chain couples TRBV29-1 to TRBJ2-7; perhaps TRBD1 as D (5 bases). CDR1 and CDR2 from the germline V gene are SQVTM and ANQGSEA. This CDR3 has 13 amino acids. Trimming cost V 1 base and J 4 bases, with 11 bases left between them.

The chain uses TRBV13 and TRBJ2-7, with 8 bases fitting TRBD2. Per the germline V gene, CDR1 is PRHDT and CDR2 is FYEKMQ (reference sequence). V shed 6 bases and J 1 base; nucleotides not matched to a gene: 8. The length of the CDR3 is 15 residues. The CDR3 protein is CASRGKGLESYEQYF. Written as DNA, the CDR3 is TGTGCCAGCAGGGGTAAGGGACTAGAGTCCTACGAGCAGTACTTC.

This chain links TRBV28 with TRBJ1-5; the D gene is possibly TRBD1 (6 bases). Germline lookup yields CDR1 MDHEN and CDR2 SYDVKM. There are 15 residues in the CDR3. The ends were cut back, 7 bases at V and 5 bases at J, with 18 bases in the middle. Here the CDR3 DNA reads TGTGCCAGCACCCTATGGGGGGGGGCGGATCAGCCCCAGCATTTT. Its translation: CASTLWGGADQPQHF.

This chain links TRBV19 with TRBJ2-5, with 14 nucleotides matching TRBD2. This CDR3 is 17 amino acids long. The V gene's germline CDR1 is LNHDA and CDR2 SQIVND (reference sequence). V lost 3 bases, J lost 5 bases, and 8 bases stayed unmatched. CDR3 loop: CASSIRLAGGLRETQYF. The DNA for the CDR3 is TGTGCCAGTAGTATTCGACTAGCGGGAGGGCTCCGGGAGACCCAGTACTTC.

This chain links TRBV27 with TRBJ1-1, with TRBD1 matching over 9 bases. There are 13 residues in the CDR3. Per the germline V gene, CDR1 is MNHEY and CDR2 is SMNVEV (reference sequence). Trimming took 4 bases from V and 5 from J; bases not matched to a gene: 2. The CDR3 DNA reads as TGTGCCAGCAGTTGGACAGGGGAAACTGAAGCTTTCTTT. Encoded protein: CASSWTGETEAFF.

The CDR3 nucleotides are TGTGCCAGCAGATCTACCAGGGGAGGTATTTTGAACACTGAAGCTTTCTTT. Translating it yields CASRSTRGGILNTEAFF. The gene calls are TRBV7-9 and TRBJ1-1; D might be TRBD1 (6 bases). CDR3 length: 17 amino acids. The V and J ends lost 6 bases and 0 bases respectively, with 20 bases between them. Per the germline V gene, CDR1 is SEHNR and CDR2 is FQNEAQ (reference sequence).

This clone was recorded once. The genes are TRBV27 and TRBJ2-2, with a tentative D call TRBD1 (6 bases). The CDR3 sequence is 16 residues long. Trimming shortened V by 0 bases and J by 2 bases, and 10 bases separated the two germline ends. The germline CDR1 and CDR2 sequences are MNHEY and SMNVEV (reference sequence). CDR3 nucleotides: TGTGCCAGCAGTTTATCCGGACAGTTAAACACCGGGGAGCTGTTTTTT. This encodes CASSLSGQLNTGELFF.

The chain employs TRBV4-2 and TRBJ2-3; perhaps TRBD2 as D (5 bases). The V end was cut by 4 bases, the J end by 3 bases, with 11 bases between. The germline V gene has CDR1 LGHNA and CDR2 YNFKEQ. The CDR3 consists of 14 residues. The CDR3 loop reads CASSRVSETDTQYF. The CDR3 coding sequence is TGTGCCAGCAGCCGGGTTAGCGAGACAGATACGCAGTATTTT.

The gene calls are TRBV5-1 and TRBJ2-5; 7 bases map to TRBD1. The germline gives CDR1 SGHRS, CDR2 YFSETQ. The CDR3 extends over 18 amino acids. V shed 0 bases, J shed 2 bases, and the junction held 13 bases outside the gene matches. Here the CDR3 DNA reads TGCGCCAGCAGCTTGGCCCCTGTGGGGCCGGGACAGCAAGAGACCCAGTACTTC. It specifies CASSLAPVGPGQQETQYF.

The chain employs TRBV19 and TRBJ2-5, with D maybe TRBD1 (5 bases). The CDR3 runs to 13 residues. Trimming stripped 4 bases from V and 3 bases from J, with 9 bases between. In germline, CDR1 is LNHDA, CDR2 SQIVND (reference sequence). The CDR3 loop is CASSTDSEETQYF. The CDR3 region has the DNA TGTGCCAGTAGTACCGACAGCGAAGAGACCCAGTACTTC.

The CDR3 nucleotides are TGTGCCAGTAGTATCATCCGGGACAGCCATAACTATGGCTACACCTTC. Translated, it gives CASSIIRDSHNYGYTF. The chain carries TRBV19 and TRBJ1-2, with 7 positions matching TRBD1. V shed 3 bases and J 1 base; nucleotides not matched to a gene: 8. Germline lookup yields CDR1 LNHDA and CDR2 SQIVND (reference sequence). This CDR3 comprises 16 residues.

The rearrangement uses TRBV5-1 and TRBJ2-6; TRBD1 is a possible D gene (5 bases). This CDR3 contains 18 residues. V lost 2 bases to trimming and J lost 0 bases, with 15 bases between them. Per the germline V gene, CDR1 is SGHRS and CDR2 is YFSETQ. In DNA, the CDR3 is TGCGCCAGCAGCTTTTTGCCGGACACGGTCTCTGGGGCCAACGTCCTGACTTTC. Protein product: CASSFLPDTVSGANVLTF.

This rearrangement joins TRBV30 to TRBJ2-7, with 7 bases fitting TRBD1. The J segment lost 1 base and the V segment lost 0 bases, leaving 3 bases of the junction unmatched. The CDR3 sequence is 14 residues long. Germline assignment: CDR1 GTSNPN and CDR2 SVGIG (reference sequence). The CDR3 nucleotides are TGTGCCTGGAGTGTAGGGACAGCTTCCTACGAGCAGTACTTC. This translates into CAWSVGTASYEQYF.

This chain connects TRBV13 to TRBJ2-4, with TRBD1 as a possible D gene (6 bases). V was pared by 0 bases and J by 8 bases, with 17 bases between. In germline, CDR1 is PRHDT, CDR2 FYEKMQ (reference sequence). The CDR3 has 16 residues. CDR3 protein: CASSLGLSREGDIQYF. The CDR3 DNA reads TGTGCCAGCAGCTTAGGCCTCTCCCGAGAGGGGGACATTCAGTACTTC.

This sequence joins TRBV4-3 and TRBJ2-7; D remains ambiguous. This CDR3 contains 11 residues. Germline V CDR1 and CDR2: LGHNA, YSLEER. The ends were cut back, 0 bases at V and 3 bases at J, with 0 bases in the middle. The CDR3 nucleotides read TGCGCCAGCAGCCAAGACTACGAGCAGTACTTC. It is translated as CASSQDYEQYF.

The chain joins TRBV27 to TRBJ2-5, with 9 bases lining up with TRBD1. CDR3 length: 15 residues. Germline-derived CDR1 and CDR2 are MNHEY and SMNVEV (reference sequence). J was trimmed by 4 bases and V by 5 bases; bases with no gene match: 8. In nucleotides, the CDR3 is TGTGCCAGCAGTCCGACACAGGGGGCTCGAGAGACCCAGTACTTC. Amino acids: CASSPTQGARETQYF.

The rearrangement joins TRBV27 to TRBJ2-1, with TRBD2 identical over 7 bases. Germline V gives CDR1 MNHEY, CDR2 SMNVEV (reference sequence). After removal of 4 bases from V and 8 bases from J, the junction contained 14 bases not matched to a gene. This CDR3 contains 16 residues. CDR3 in amino acids: CASSSRSAGPFDEQFF. For the CDR3, the DNA is TGTGCCAGCAGTTCCCGGTCAGCGGGACCGTTTGATGAGCAGTTCTTC.

The chain employs TRBV9 and TRBJ1-1; maybe TRBD1 (6 bases). The V end was cut by 4 bases, the J end by 6 bases, with 19 bases between. Germline V lookup: CDR1 SGDLS, CDR2 YYNGEE. The CDR3 loop spans 15 amino acids. CDR3 in DNA: TGTGCCAGCAGCCCCCACAGGGTTAAAAACGCTGAAGCTTTCTTT. It translates to CASSPHRVKNAEAFF.

The rearrangement joins TRBV30 to TRBJ2-5; weak D call: TRBD2 (6 bases). The J call may be faulty, since TRBJ2-7 better matches the DNA end. The CDR3 covers 16 residues. CDR1 and CDR2 (germline): GTSNPN, SVGIG (reference sequence). DNA of the CDR3: TGTGCCTGGAGTAATCTGGAGGGCCGTATCATCTACGAGCAGTACTTC. It yields the protein CAWSNLEGRIIYEQYF.

The genes are TRBV15 and TRBJ2-1; TRBD2 agrees at 8 bases. V dropped 1 base and J dropped 2; count of bases not matched to a gene: 4. CDR1 and CDR2 (germline): LNHNV, YYDKDF (reference sequence). This CDR3 comprises 16 residues. The CDR3 sequence: CATSRGTSGTYNEQFF. In nucleotides, the CDR3 is TGTGCCACCAGCAGAGGCACTAGCGGTACCTACAATGAGCAGTTCTTC.